This T cell receptor beta chain emerged from a study of OX40 agonist ivuxolimab in advanced cancers. About the research overall: Patients' therapy was ivuxolimab, an antibody that acts as an agonist of OX40 (CD134). Males comprised around 80% of the group, whose mean age was 60 years (range 23 to 79). Hepatocellular carcinoma, melanoma, renal cell or head and neck cancer occurred in dose-escalation patients.

V shed 1 base and J shed 3 bases, with 12 bases lying between them. The CDR3 has 15 residues. Germline-derived CDR1 and CDR2 are MGHRA and YSYEKL. Details on this clone: What it recognizes is unknown.

Study-level findings and limits: In the 0.1 to 3.0 mg/kg range, CD4+ and CD8+ blood T cells had expanded clonally by week 6.

Some clones are missing from TCRdb's copy, which holds only in-frame ones; the method was immunoSEQ multiplex PCR. Among approximately 15,000 clones listed, roughly 75% were seen once. The sequence was obtained from an adult with an advanced solid tumor such as melanoma, head and neck, liver or kidney cancer. The sequencing here drew on CD4+ or CD8+ T cells sorted from blood, taken in a trial of the OX40 agonist ivuxolimab. The J gene is TRBJ1-2, the V gene TRBV4-1; D is unresolved. The CDR3 region is CASSQGVRRDYGYTF. The CDR3, as DNA: TGCGCCAGCAGCCAAGGAGTGCGGAGGGACTATGGCTACACCTTC.